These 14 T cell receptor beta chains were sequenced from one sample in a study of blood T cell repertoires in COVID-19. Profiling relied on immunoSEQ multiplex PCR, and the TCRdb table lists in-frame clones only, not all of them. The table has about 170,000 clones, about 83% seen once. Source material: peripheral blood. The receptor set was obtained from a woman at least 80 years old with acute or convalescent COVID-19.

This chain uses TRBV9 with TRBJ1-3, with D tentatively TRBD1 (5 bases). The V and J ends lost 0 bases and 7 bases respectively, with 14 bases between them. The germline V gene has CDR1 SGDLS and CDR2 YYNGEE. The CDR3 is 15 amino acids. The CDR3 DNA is TGTGCCAGCAGCGTAGGCAGGGAAACCGGGAACACCATATATTTT. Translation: CASSVGRETGNTIYF. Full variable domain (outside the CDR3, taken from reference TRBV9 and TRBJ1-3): DSGVTQTPKHLITATGQRVTLRCSPRSGDLSVYWYQQSLDQGLQFLIQYYNGEERAKGNILERFSAQQFPDLHSELNLSSLELGDSALYFCASSVGRETGNTIYFGEGSWLTVV.

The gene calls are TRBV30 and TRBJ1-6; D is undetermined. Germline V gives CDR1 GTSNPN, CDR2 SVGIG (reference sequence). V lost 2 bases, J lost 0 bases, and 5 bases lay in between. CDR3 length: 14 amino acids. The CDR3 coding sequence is TGTGCCTGGAGTCCAGGCTCCTATAATTCACCCCTCCACTTT. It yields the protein CAWSPGSYNSPLHF.

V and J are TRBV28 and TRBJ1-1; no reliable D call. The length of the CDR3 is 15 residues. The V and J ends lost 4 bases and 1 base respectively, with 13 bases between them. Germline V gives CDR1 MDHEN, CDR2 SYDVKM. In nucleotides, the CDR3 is TGTGCCAGCAGTTACCTCCCCGGGTCGAACACTGAAGCTTTCTTT. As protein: CASSYLPGSNTEAFF. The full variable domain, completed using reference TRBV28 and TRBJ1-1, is DVKVTQSSRYLVKRTGEKVFLECVQDMDHENMFWYRQDPGLGLRLIYFSYDVKMKEKGDIPEGYSVSREKKERFSLILESASTNQTSMYLCASSYLPGSNTEAFFGQGTRLTVV.

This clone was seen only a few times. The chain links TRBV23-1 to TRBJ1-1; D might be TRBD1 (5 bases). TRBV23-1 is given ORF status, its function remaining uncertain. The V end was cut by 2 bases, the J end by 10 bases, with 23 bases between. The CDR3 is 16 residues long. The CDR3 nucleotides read TGCGCCAGCAGTCAAAGGTGTCAGGGTAGCCCCTTCGGAGCTTTCTTT. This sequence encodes CASSQRCQGSPFGAFF.

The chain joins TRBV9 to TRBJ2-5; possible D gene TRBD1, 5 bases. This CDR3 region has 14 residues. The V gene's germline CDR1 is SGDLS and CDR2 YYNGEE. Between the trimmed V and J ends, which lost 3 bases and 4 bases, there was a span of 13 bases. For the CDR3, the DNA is TGTGCCAGCAGCGGTTGGACATCCGGAGAGACCCAGTACTTC. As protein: CASSGWTSGETQYF.

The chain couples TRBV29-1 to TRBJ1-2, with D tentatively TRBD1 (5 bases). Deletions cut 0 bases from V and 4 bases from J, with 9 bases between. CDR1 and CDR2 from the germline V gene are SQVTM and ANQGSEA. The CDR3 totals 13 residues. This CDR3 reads CSVEEGASYGYTF. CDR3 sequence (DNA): TGCAGCGTTGAAGAAGGGGCGAGCTATGGCTACACCTTC. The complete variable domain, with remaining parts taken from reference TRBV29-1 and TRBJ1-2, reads SAVISQKPSRDICQRGTSLTIQCQVDSQVTMMFWYRQQPGQSLTLIATANQGSEATYESGFVIDKFPISRPNLTFSTLTVSNMSPEDSSIYLCSVEEGASYGYTFGSGTRLTVV.

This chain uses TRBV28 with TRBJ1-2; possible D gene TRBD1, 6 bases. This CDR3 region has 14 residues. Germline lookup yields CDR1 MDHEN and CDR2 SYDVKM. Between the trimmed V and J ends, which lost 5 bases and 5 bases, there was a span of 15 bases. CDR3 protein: CASSPGDRRYGYTF. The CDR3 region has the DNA TGTGCCAGCAGTCCCGGCGACAGGCGATATGGCTACACCTTC.

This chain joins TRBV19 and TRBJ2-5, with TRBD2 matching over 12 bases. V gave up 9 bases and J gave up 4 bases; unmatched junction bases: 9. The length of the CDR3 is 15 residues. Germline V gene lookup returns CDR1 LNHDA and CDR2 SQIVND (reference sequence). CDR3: CASRLAGAWGETQYF. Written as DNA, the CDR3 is TGTGCCAGCAGACTAGCGGGAGCGTGGGGAGAGACCCAGTACTTC.

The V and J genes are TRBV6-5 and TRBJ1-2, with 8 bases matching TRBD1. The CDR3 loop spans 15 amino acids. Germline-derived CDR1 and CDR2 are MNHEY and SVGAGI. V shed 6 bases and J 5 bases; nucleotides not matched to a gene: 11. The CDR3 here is CASSQGQAQGYGYTF. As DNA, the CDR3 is TGTGCCAGCAGCCAGGGACAGGCTCAGGGATATGGCTACACCTTC.

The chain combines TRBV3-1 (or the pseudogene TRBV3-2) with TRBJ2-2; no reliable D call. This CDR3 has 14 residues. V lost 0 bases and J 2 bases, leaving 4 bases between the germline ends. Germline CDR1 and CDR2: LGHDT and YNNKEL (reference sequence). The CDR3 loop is CASSQDLNTGELFF. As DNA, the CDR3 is TGTGCCAGCAGCCAAGATCTCAACACCGGGGAGCTGTTTTTT.

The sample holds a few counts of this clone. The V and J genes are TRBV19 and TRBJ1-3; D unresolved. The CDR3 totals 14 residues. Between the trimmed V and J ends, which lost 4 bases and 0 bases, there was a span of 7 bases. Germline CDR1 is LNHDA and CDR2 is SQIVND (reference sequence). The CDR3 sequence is CASSTSVSGNTIYF. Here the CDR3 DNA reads TGTGCCAGTAGTACTTCAGTCTCTGGAAACACCATATATTTT. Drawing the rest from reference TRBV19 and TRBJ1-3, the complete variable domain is DGGITQSPKYLFRKEGQNVTLSCEQNLNHDAMYWYRQDPGQGLRLIYYSQIVNDFQKGDIAEGYSVSREKKESFPLTVTSAQKNPTAFYLCASSTSVSGNTIYFGEGSWLTVV.

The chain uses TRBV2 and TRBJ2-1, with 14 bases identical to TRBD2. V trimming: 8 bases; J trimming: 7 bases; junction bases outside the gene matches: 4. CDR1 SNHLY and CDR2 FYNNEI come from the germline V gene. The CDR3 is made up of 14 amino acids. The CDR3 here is CASAGLAGANEQFF. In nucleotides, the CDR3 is TGTGCCAGCGCGGGACTAGCGGGAGCAAATGAGCAGTTCTTC.

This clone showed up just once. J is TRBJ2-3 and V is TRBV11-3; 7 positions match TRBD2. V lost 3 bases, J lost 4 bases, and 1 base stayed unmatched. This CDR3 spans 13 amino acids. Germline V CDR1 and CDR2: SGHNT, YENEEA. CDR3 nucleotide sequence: TGTGCCAGCAGCTTGGGGGGGGCAGATACGCAGTATTTT. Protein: CASSLGGADTQYF.

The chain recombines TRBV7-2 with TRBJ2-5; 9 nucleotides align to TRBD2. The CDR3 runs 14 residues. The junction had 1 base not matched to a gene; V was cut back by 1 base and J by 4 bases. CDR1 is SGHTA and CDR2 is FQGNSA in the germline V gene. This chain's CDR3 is CASSLVSGGETQYF. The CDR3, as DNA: TGTGCCAGCAGCTTAGTTAGCGGGGGAGAGACCCAGTACTTC.